The 10 T cell receptor beta chains presented below share a single source sample, sequenced in a study of PD-1 blockade in classical Hodgkin lymphoma. The time point: newly diagnosed, previously untreated cHL patient sample. Sequencing was performed with immunoSEQ multiplex PCR; in TCRdb, only in-frame clones are kept and a portion is missing. The table shows around 7,000 clones, with under 80% occurring only once. The specimen sequenced was peripheral blood mononuclear cells (PBMCs). All receptors derive from a human donor with classical Hodgkin lymphoma.

This sequence joins TRBV6-5 and TRBJ1-1; TRBD1 aligns across 7 bases. V lost 0 bases and J lost 5; bases outside the gene matches: 9. The CDR3 runs to 16 residues. Germline CDR1 and CDR2: MNHEY and SVGAGI. In DNA form, the CDR3 reads TGTGCCAGCAGTTACTCCTTCAGACAGGGAGGGACTGAAGCTTTCTTT. Its protein product is CASSYSFRQGGTEAFF.

This clone was seen a single time. V gene TRBV19 combines with J gene TRBJ2-2, with 8 bases that match TRBD2. The CDR3 length is 16 residues. Germline-derived CDR1 and CDR2 are LNHDA and SQIVND (reference sequence). The ends lost 3 bases at V and 6 bases at J; junction bases unmatched: 9. The CDR3: CASSITGTRNAGELFF. The CDR3, as DNA: TGTGCCAGTAGTATTACCGGGACTAGAAACGCCGGGGAGCTGTTTTTT.

CDR3 in DNA: TGTGCCAGCAGCTTCACTAGCGGGGGGACCCAGTACTTC. Amino acids: CASSFTSGGTQYF. V and J are TRBV11-2 and TRBJ2-5; 11 bases match TRBD2. Germline V lookup: CDR1 SGHAT, CDR2 FQNNGV. Losses at the gene ends were 3 bases for V and 7 bases for J; bases not matched to a gene: 1. CDR3 length equals 13 residues.

This chain links TRBV6-6 with TRBJ1-2, with TRBD1 matching over 11 bases. The CDR3 sequence is 15 residues long. Germline values: CDR1 MNHNY, CDR2 SVGAGI (reference sequence). V lost 4 bases to trimming and J lost 6 bases; unmatched junction nucleotides: 7. This CDR3 reads CASSSQGQGGNGYTF. The CDR3 nucleotides are TGTGCCAGCAGTTCCCAGGGACAGGGGGGGAATGGCTACACCTTC.

V and J are TRBV9 and TRBJ2-3; no reliable D call. The CDR3 sequence is 13 residues long. Germline CDR1 reads SGDLS; CDR2 reads YYNGEE. V was clipped by 0 bases and J by 4 bases, with 6 bases between them. The CDR3 sequence is CASSVAVADTQYF. The CDR3 DNA reads as TGTGCCAGCAGCGTAGCTGTAGCAGATACGCAGTATTTT.

The chain joins TRBV7-2 to TRBJ2-1, with 7 bases fitting TRBD2. V lost 6 bases to trimming and J lost 2 bases; unmatched junction nucleotides: 4. Germline loops: CDR1 SGHTA, CDR2 FQGNSA. The CDR3 is made up of 14 amino acids. CDR3 residues: CASSFSGPYNEQFF. Written as DNA, the CDR3 is TGTGCCAGCAGTTTTAGCGGGCCCTACAATGAGCAGTTCTTC.

The gene calls are TRBV28 and TRBJ2-7, with 8 bases aligning to TRBD2. This CDR3 spans 17 amino acids. Germline-derived CDR1 and CDR2 are MDHEN and SYDVKM. V dropped 10 bases and J dropped 9; count of bases not matched to a gene: 26. The CDR3 is CATLPPALGGRQEVQYF. CDR3 DNA sequence: TGTGCCACCTTACCACCGGCTTTGGGCGGGAGGCAAGAGGTGCAGTACTTC.

This chain connects TRBV9 to TRBJ1-6; D is undetermined. CDR1 and CDR2 (germline): SGDLS, YYNGEE. CDR3 size: 15 residues. V was shortened by 4 bases and J by 9 bases, with 17 bases between the two germline ends. CDR3 loop: CASSPYGDDGSPLHF. The CDR3 DNA sequence: TGTGCCAGCAGCCCCTACGGGGATGACGGTTCACCCCTCCACTTT.

The chain uses TRBV30 and TRBJ2-5; possibly TRBD1 for D (5 bases). Germline V lookup: CDR1 GTSNPN, CDR2 SVGIG (reference sequence). The ends were cut back, 3 bases at V and 5 bases at J, with 16 bases in the middle. This CDR3 spans 14 amino acids. The CDR3: CAWSREGVRETQYF. The CDR3 DNA is TGTGCCTGGAGCAGGGAAGGCGTCAGGGAGACCCAGTACTTC.

The gene calls are TRBV6-4 and TRBJ2-1; D is ambiguous. Trimming shortened V by 0 bases and J by 5 bases, and 5 bases separated the two germline ends. The CDR3 is 13 residues long. Germline assignment: CDR1 MRHNA and CDR2 SNTAGT. CDR3 bases: TGTGCCAGCAGTGACTCGGCAAACAATGAGCAGTTCTTC. It translates to CASSDSANNEQFF.